The clone carrying this T cell receptor beta chain was seen a handful of times. In the same sample, other DNA sequences code for this CDR3. These data come from a study of beta chain features in type 1 diabetes. V lost 0 bases and J lost 4, with 6 bases in between. Germline V gene data show CDR1 as GTSNPN and CDR2 as SVGIG (reference sequence). The CDR3 has 13 residues. Every bit of the isolated RNA underwent reverse transcription, so sequencing read expressed TCRB transcripts. Method: immunoSEQ multiplex PCR; TCRdb's copy keeps in-frame clones and lacks some. There are approximately 380,000 clones in the sample; more than 12% occur only once, and around 0.02% lies in the top ten.

Sequencing was carried out using naive CD4+ T cells from blood. The TCR originated in a woman younger than 35 in good health. V usage is TRBV30 and J usage is TRBJ2-2; D not resolved. This CDR3 is CAWSVESTGELFF. The CDR3 DNA sequence: TGTGCCTGGAGTGTAGAGAGCACCGGGGAGCTGTTTTTT.